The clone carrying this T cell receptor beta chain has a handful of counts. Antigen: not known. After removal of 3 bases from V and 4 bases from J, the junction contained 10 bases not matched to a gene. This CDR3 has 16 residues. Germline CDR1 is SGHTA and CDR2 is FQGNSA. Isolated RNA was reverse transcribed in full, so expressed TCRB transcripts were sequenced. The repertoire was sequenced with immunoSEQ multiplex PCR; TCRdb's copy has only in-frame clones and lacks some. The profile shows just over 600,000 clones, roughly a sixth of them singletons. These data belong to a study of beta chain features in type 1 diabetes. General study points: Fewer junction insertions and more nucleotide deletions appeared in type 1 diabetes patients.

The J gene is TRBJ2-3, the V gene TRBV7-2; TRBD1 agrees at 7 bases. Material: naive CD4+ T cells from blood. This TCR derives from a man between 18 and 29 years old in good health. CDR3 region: CASSFVGGDGADTQYF. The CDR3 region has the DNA TGTGCCAGCAGCTTTGTAGGGGGCGATGGAGCAGATACGCAGTATTTT.